This passage covers 17 T cell receptor beta chains from one sample sequenced in a study of blood T cell repertoires in COVID-19. TCRdb's copy holds only in-frame clones and misses some; the assay was immunoSEQ multiplex PCR. The table includes about 190,000 clones, about 88% detected once. Sequencing was performed on peripheral blood. The receptors were gathered from a man in his forties or fifties with active or convalescent COVID-19.

The rearrangement uses TRBV7-9 and TRBJ1-3; D remains ambiguous. CDR1 is SEHNR and CDR2 is FQNEAQ in the germline V gene (reference sequence). Trimming took 11 bases from V and 6 from J, leaving 8 bases between them. This CDR3 has 10 residues. The CDR3 loop reads CAGQVNTIYF. DNA of the CDR3: TGTGCCGGTCAGGTAAACACCATATATTTT.

V usage is TRBV18 and J usage is TRBJ2-5; 12 bases fit TRBD2. Trimming at V came to 0 bases and at J to 5 bases, leaving 4 bases not matched to a gene. Germline CDR1 and CDR2: KGHSH and LQKENI. CDR3 size: 16 residues. CDR3 loop: CASSPPTSGSRETQYF. The CDR3 region has the DNA TGTGCCAGCTCACCACCGACTAGCGGGAGCAGGGAGACCCAGTACTTC. The variable domain in full, with the rest retrieved from reference TRBV18 and TRBJ2-5, is NAGVMQNPRHLVRRRGQEARLRCSPMKGHSHVYWYRQLPEEGLKFMVYLQKENIIDESGMPKERFSAEFPKEGPSILRIQQVVRGDSAAYFCASSPPTSGSRETQYFGPGTRLLVL.

The genes are TRBV28 and TRBJ2-5; 8 bases align to TRBD2. Germline V gene lookup returns CDR1 MDHEN and CDR2 SYDVKM. J was trimmed by 3 bases and V by 5 bases; bases with no gene match: 5. This CDR3 is 14 amino acids long. The CDR3 here is CASSRAGVKETQYF. The CDR3 DNA sequence: TGTGCCAGCAGTAGAGCGGGAGTAAAAGAGACCCAGTACTTC.

This clone was detected once. This chain connects TRBV27 to TRBJ2-7; maybe TRBD2 (5 bases). The V gene lost 5 bases and the J gene lost 3 bases, with 17 bases spanning the gap. The length of the CDR3 is 15 residues. From germline, CDR1 is MNHEY and CDR2 SMNVEV (reference sequence). DNA for the CDR3: TGTGCCAGCAGTCGCCGTCTGGGAGAGTACTACGAGCAGTACTTC. It encodes CASSRRLGEYYEQYF.

The rearrangement links TRBV7-9 to TRBJ1-4; TRBD1 matches at 7 bases. Germline V CDR1 and CDR2: SEHNR, FQNEAQ (reference sequence). This CDR3 has 14 amino acids. The junction had 8 bases not matched to a gene; V was cut back by 5 bases and J by 8 bases. The CDR3 sequence: CASSPGTAGEKLFF. CDR3 DNA sequence: TGTGCCAGCAGCCCCGGGACAGCGGGCGAAAAACTGTTTTTT.

The chain recombines TRBV28 with TRBJ2-1; a possible D gene is TRBD1 (6 bases). Trimming removed 1 base at V and 5 bases at J, with 12 bases between. Germline CDR1 MDHEN, CDR2 SYDVKM. This CDR3 has 15 amino acids. CDR3 sequence: CASSLYREGNNEQFF. The CDR3 DNA sequence: TGTGCCAGCAGTTTATACAGGGAAGGGAACAATGAGCAGTTCTTC. The full variable domain, with the rest looked up from reference TRBV28 and TRBJ2-1, is DVKVTQSSRYLVKRTGEKVFLECVQDMDHENMFWYRQDPGLGLRLIYFSYDVKMKEKGDIPEGYSVSREKKERFSLILESASTNQTSMYLCASSLYREGNNEQFFGPGTRLTVL.

V usage is TRBV29-1 and J usage is TRBJ2-7; possible D gene TRBD2, 5 bases. V lost 4 bases to trimming and J lost 3 bases, with 10 bases between them. Looked up from germline, CDR1 is SQVTM and CDR2 is ANQGSEA. The CDR3 length is 12 residues. CDR3 residues: CSVVRSGYEQYF. The CDR3 nucleotides are TGCAGCGTTGTCCGGAGCGGCTACGAGCAGTACTTC.

This clone occurred a few times. V is TRBV12-5 and J is TRBJ1-2; D gene uncertain. Germline V gene lookup returns CDR1 LGHNT and CDR2 FRNRAP. The CDR3 is 13 amino acids. Trimming cost V 6 bases and J 8 bases, with 16 bases left between them. The CDR3 DNA reads as TGTGCTAGTGGCCTGGCGGGAATCGGGGGCTACACCTTC. It translates to CASGLAGIGGYTF. The full variable domain, in which reference TRBV12-5 and TRBJ1-2 provide the parts outside the CDR3, is DARVTQTPRHKVTEMGQEVTMRCQPILGHNTVFWYRQTMMQGLELLAYFRNRAPLDDSGMPKDRFSAEMPDATLATLKIQPSEPRDSAVYFCASGLAGIGGYTFGSGTRLTVV.

The V gene is TRBV4-1, the J gene TRBJ2-3, with 9 bases lining up with TRBD1. V lost 0 bases to trimming and J lost 2 bases; unmatched junction nucleotides: 9. CDR1 and CDR2 from the germline V gene are MGHRA and YSYEKL. This CDR3 region has 18 residues. The CDR3 DNA reads TGCGCCAGCAGCCAAGACTCGCGGGACAGGGCTTACACAGATACGCAGTATTTT. Its translation is CASSQDSRDRAYTDTQYF.

J is TRBJ2-7 and V is TRBV30; a weak D match, TRBD2 (6 bases). The CDR3 is made up of 14 amino acids. Trimming stripped 2 bases from V and 7 bases from J, with 18 bases between. Germline CDR1 reads GTSNPN; CDR2 reads SVGIG (reference sequence). The CDR3 nucleotides are TGTGCCTGGAGTCCCCGACTAGAATCAAGGGAGCAGTACTTC. Its protein is CAWSPRLESREQYF.

The gene calls are TRBV6-5 and TRBJ1-4; D might be TRBD1 (6 bases). Deletions cut 0 bases from V and 7 bases from J, with 12 bases between. CDR3 length: 15 amino acids. From germline, CDR1 is MNHEY and CDR2 SVGAGI. CDR3 in DNA: TGTGCCAGCAGTTACTCACAGGGATTTGGTGAAAAACTGTTTTTT. Its translation: CASSYSQGFGEKLFF.

The chain couples TRBV2 to TRBJ2-1; 7 nucleotides line up with TRBD2. The CDR3 runs 14 residues. Unmatched junction bases numbered 9, after V lost 4 bases and J lost 9 bases. Germline V gene lookup returns CDR1 SNHLY and CDR2 FYNNEI. The DNA for the CDR3 is TGTGCCAGCAGTGCCAGACTAGCCGAGGCTGAGCAGTTCTTC. It codes for CASSARLAEAEQFF.

V and J are TRBV28 and TRBJ1-1; D is unclear. Per germline, CDR1 MDHEN and CDR2 SYDVKM. V lost 3 bases to trimming and J lost 9 bases, with 11 bases between them. This CDR3 is 12 amino acids long. This chain's CDR3 is CASSFERAQAFF. The CDR3 nucleotides are TGTGCCAGCAGTTTCGAGCGGGCCCAAGCTTTCTTT.

This clone showed up just a few times. The chain carries TRBV28 and TRBJ1-2; no firm D call. Trimming pared 6 bases from V and 8 bases from J, leaving 10 bases between. The CDR3 has 11 residues. The germline V gene has CDR1 MDHEN and CDR2 SYDVKM. The chain's CDR3 is CASRHPRGYTF. CDR3 DNA: TGTGCCAGCAGGCACCCGAGGGGCTACACCTTC.

The V and J genes are TRBV7-8 and TRBJ1-1; D not resolved. Trimming left V 5 bases short and J 8 bases short, with 15 bases between. The CDR3 runs 13 residues. CDR1 is SGHVS, CDR2 FQNEAQ, per germline. The CDR3 loop reads CASSPPDQAEAFF. The CDR3 DNA sequence: TGTGCCAGCAGCCCCCCCGACCAGGCGGAAGCTTTCTTT.

This chain connects TRBV11-2 to TRBJ1-5, with 9 bases matching TRBD1. CDR1 is SGHAT and CDR2 is FQNNGV in the germline V gene. V trimming: 5 bases; J trimming: 5 bases; junction bases outside the gene matches: 4. The CDR3 loop spans 14 amino acids. This chain's CDR3 is CASSAGQGYQPQHF. The CDR3 DNA is TGTGCCAGCAGCGCGGGACAGGGCTATCAGCCCCAGCATTTT.

The chain joins TRBV10-3 to TRBJ1-1; D is possibly TRBD1 (5 bases). CDR1 is ENHRY and CDR2 is SYGVKD in the germline V gene. Trimming took off 3 bases at V and 0 bases at J, with 20 bases between the two ends. CDR3 length: 18 residues. DNA of the CDR3: TGTGCCATCAGTGATGCGAAGGGGCCCCGAGTACTGAACACTGAAGCTTTCTTT. It codes for CAISDAKGPRVLNTEAFF.